This T cell receptor beta chain was captured by sequencing in a study of T-cell reconstitution after alpha-beta-depleted transplantation in children. Library preparation (for TCRbeta) was performed with unique molecular identifiers. In TCRdb, the PCR reads were re-called with MiXCR into one record per CDR3 protein. The repertoire has about 400,000 distinct CDR3 sequences, roughly 22% of them found once; the top ten carry around 4%. V was trimmed by 3 bases and J by 4 bases, leaving 12 bases between them. The CDR3 runs 14 residues. Germline values: CDR1 WSHSY, CDR2 SAAADI. The source is a human donor who donated a stem cell graft to a child with acute myeloid leukemia. The material sequenced was PBMCs from the stem cell graft donor, taken from the stem cell graft. The V and J genes are TRBV10-2 and TRBJ1-1, with D perhaps matching TRBD1 (6 bases). CDR3 protein: CASSDRGATTEAFF. CDR3 DNA sequence: TGCGCCAGCAGTGACAGGGGAGCGACCACTGAAGCTTTCTTT.